These T cell receptor beta chains were read from a single sample in a study of cytomegalovirus exposure and HLA in healthy donors. The assay was immunoSEQ multiplex PCR, and TCRdb's table has in-frame clones only and misses some. The sample contains 130,000 or so clones, 75% to 85% of which appear only once. The sample was PBMCs. The source is a young woman in good health and CMV-seropositive. The CDR3 runs from the conserved cysteine through the conserved F or W. A D gene is named only where the DNA matches it firmly. Not every row has a clone size; where given, it reads once, few, many or a size class.

d_call: -
j_call: TRBJ2-1
v_call: TRBV20-1
clone_size: -
cdr3_nt: TGCAGTGCTCAGATCGATGAGCAGTTCTTC
cdr3_aa: CSAQIDEQFF

d_call: TRBD1
j_call: TRBJ1-6
v_call: TRBV5-4
clone_size: few
cdr3_nt: TGTGCCAGCAGCTCAGGGGACAGGGTCACCAATTCACCCCTCCACTTT
cdr3_aa: CASSSGDRVTNSPLHF

d_call: -
j_call: TRBJ2-7
v_call: TRBV1
clone_size: -
cdr3_nt: TGCACCAGCAAGAGCGGACTAGCGGGGGGCCTCTACGAGCAGTACTTC
cdr3_aa: CTSKSGLAGGLYEQYF

d_call: -
j_call: TRBJ1-1
v_call: TRBV7-9
clone_size: -
cdr3_nt: TGTGCCAGCAGCCCATCGACAAGTGAAGCTTTCTTT
cdr3_aa: CASSPSTSEAFF

d_call: TRBD2
j_call: TRBJ2-7
v_call: TRBV28
clone_size: -
cdr3_nt: TGTGCCAGCAGTTTATTCAGCGGGGGGCACTACGAGCAGTACTTC
cdr3_aa: CASSLFSGGHYEQYF

d_call: -
j_call: TRBJ2-1
v_call: TRBV28
clone_size: -
cdr3_nt: TGTGCCAGCAGTACTGCCGGCTACAATGAGCAGTTCTTC
cdr3_aa: CASSTAGYNEQFF

d_call: -
j_call: TRBJ1-1
v_call: TRBV11-2
clone_size: -
cdr3_nt: TGTGCCAGCAGCTCGGGGTGGGAGCCCCTTAGGAACACTGAAGCTTTCTTT
cdr3_aa: CASSSGWEPLRNTEAFF

d_call: TRBD2
j_call: TRBJ2-3
v_call: TRBV7-6
clone_size: -
cdr3_nt: TGTGCCAGCAGCTTAGCCCAGCGGGGGGGCACAGATACGCAGTATTTT
cdr3_aa: CASSLAQRGGTDTQYF

d_call: -
j_call: TRBJ1-4
v_call: TRBV30
clone_size: -
cdr3_nt: TGTGCCTGGAGTATGGCAAAGGGGCAGGAAAAACTGTTTTTT
cdr3_aa: CAWSMAKGQEKLFF

d_call: -
j_call: TRBJ2-7
v_call: TRBV27
clone_size: -
cdr3_nt: TGTGCCAGCAGTCCATGGGGGGACGGCCCACCGTCCGAGCAGTACTTC
cdr3_aa: CASSPWGDGPPSEQYF

d_call: -
j_call: TRBJ2-5
v_call: TRBV25-1
clone_size: few
cdr3_nt: TGTGCCAGCAGTGCCCCGGGGAGGCAAGAGACCCAGTACTTC
cdr3_aa: CASSAPGRQETQYF

d_call: -
j_call: TRBJ2-7
v_call: TRBV2
clone_size: -
cdr3_nt: TGTGCCAGCAGTGACATTCGGACAGCAACAGAGCAGTACTTC
cdr3_aa: CASSDIRTATEQYF

d_call: TRBD1
j_call: TRBJ2-5
v_call: TRBV11-2
clone_size: -
cdr3_nt: TGTGCCAGCAGCCCCCAGACAGGGGTGGAGACCCAGTACTTC
cdr3_aa: CASSPQTGVETQYF

d_call: TRBD1
j_call: TRBJ1-4
v_call: TRBV19
clone_size: -
cdr3_nt: TGTGCCAGTAGAGGGTCACAGGGGTACGAAAAACTGTTTTTT
cdr3_aa: CASRGSQGYEKLFF

d_call: TRBD1
j_call: TRBJ2-7
v_call: TRBV7-9
clone_size: -
cdr3_nt: TGTGCCAGCAGCTGGGACAGGGTGAACTACGAGCAGTACTTC
cdr3_aa: CASSWDRVNYEQYF

d_call: -
j_call: TRBJ2-1
v_call: TRBV7-9
clone_size: once
cdr3_nt: TGTGCCAGCAGCTTAAAGTGGGGGGGCGAGCAGTTCTTC
cdr3_aa: CASSLKWGGEQFF

d_call: TRBD1
j_call: TRBJ2-2
v_call: TRBV10-3
clone_size: -
cdr3_nt: TGTGCCATCAGCTCAGGACAGGCCGGGGAGCTGTTTTTT
cdr3_aa: CAISSGQAGELFF

d_call: -
j_call: TRBJ2-7
v_call: TRBV11-3
clone_size: -
cdr3_nt: TGTGCCAGCAGCTTACAGGGCAGGGAAGACGAGCAGTACTTC
cdr3_aa: CASSLQGREDEQYF

d_call: -
j_call: TRBJ1-1
v_call: TRBV6-5
clone_size: -
cdr3_nt: TGTGCCAGCCTCGGGGGGGGCTTAACTGAAGCTTTCTTT
cdr3_aa: CASLGGGLTEAFF

d_call: -
j_call: TRBJ2-2
v_call: TRBV10-3
clone_size: -
cdr3_nt: TGTGCCATCAGGGGCTCGCAACCCACCGGGGAGCTGTTTTTT
cdr3_aa: CAIRGSQPTGELFF